This TCR beta chain was profiled in a study of T cells in severe cutaneous drug reactions (dated by TCRdb to between 2019 and 2020). Notes on the research overall: Between the early 2010s and the late 2010s, patients were recruited from Taiwan, Thailand and a European registry network. Enrollment was limited to patients whose SJS/TEN or DRESS diagnosis was probable or definite according to RegiSCAR criteria. The Naranjo algorithm and the ALDEN drug causality algorithm were used to identify the culprit drug. Biological samples, such as blister fluids/cells and PBMC, were collected from patients during the acute or recovery stage. Bulk TCR sequencing was combined with single-cell sequencing, quantitative PCR validation, functional assays and transgenic mouse experiments. Libraries were prepared using iRepertoire multiplex PCR, and a comparison was cited by the authors in which similar capture of abundant clonotypes was shown across iRepertoire and 5' RACE methods with or without UMI. Results the study describes overall, beyond this receptor: TRBV12-4 usage was strongly increased in CBZ-SJS/TEN patients, averaging about 30% in blister cells and about 4.9% in PBMC. The authors noted that whether the public TCR generalizes to SJS/TEN caused by other drugs still needs further study. All seven CBZ-SJS/TEN blister samples contained a public TCRbeta CDR3 (mean around 15%), which was undetectable or scarce in tolerant-control and healthy-donor PBMC.

CDR1 and CDR2 are drawn from the germline V gene (reference sequence): DFQATT, SNEGSKA. From cysteine to phenylalanine, the CDR3 is 12 amino acids long. No DNA is recorded. Library preparation used the iRepertoire multiplex PCR system with TCR subtype-specific primers for both bulk and single-cell sequencing. Multiplex PCR with primers aimed at the V, D and J gene regions produced the bulk TCR beta libraries. Approximately 90-550 ng of RNA per sample was used as input for bulk TCR library preparation. An Illumina MiSeq was used to sequence the bulk TCR beta amplicons. The original pipeline was this. Sample misassignments and low-quality sequencing reads were filtered out during quality control steps. CDR3 was defined as the amino acids between the V-gene Y[YFLI]C motif and the J-segment [FW]GXGT motif. TRBV and TRBJ gene assignments and CDR3 clonotypes followed the IMGT database. TRBV expression in each sample was normalized to the mean expression of the same gene in PBMC from some 45 healthy donors. Through TCRdb reprocessing, the reads give one entry per CDR3 protein sequence; DNA is omitted. TCRdb, not the original authors, processed these V and J calls. The record for this sample contains approximately 9,700 distinct CDR3 sequences. The ten most abundant clones make up under 25% of the sample.

Sequenced donors were patients with carbamazepine-induced Stevens-Johnson syndrome or toxic epidermal necrolysis (CBZ-SJS/TEN). To search for drug-specific clonotypes, the T cell receptor repertoires of patients with drug-induced severe cutaneous adverse reactions were profiled by next-generation sequencing. The RNA was isolated from either blister cells of skin lesions or peripheral blood mononuclear cells. Without a recorded count, this clonotype is taken to be medium-sized (0.01 to 0.1%) from its frequency. This receptor's antigen is unknown. This clonotype was obtained from a human donor with Stevens-Johnson syndrome, a severe cutaneous drug reaction. The V and J genes are TRBV20-1 and TRBJ2-1; TCRdb returns TRBD1, unconfirmable since there is no DNA. The sequencing input was cells from a skin blister. The cell subset or site label for this specimen denotes: unsorted cells from skin lesion blisters. The CDR3 is CSAIRGYNEQFF.